The 27 T cell receptor beta chains below come from one sample, sequenced in a study of blood T cell repertoires in COVID-19. The repertoire was sequenced with immunoSEQ multiplex PCR; TCRdb's copy has only in-frame clones and lacks some. Altogether about 150,000 clones are present, approximately 88% being singletons, with the ten largest covering more than 4.5%. Specimen: PBMCs or T cells enriched from blood (not recorded which). The receptor source for this set is a man aged 70 or older who had been exposed to COVID-19.

V gene TRBV3-1 (or the pseudogene TRBV3-2) combines with J gene TRBJ1-1; D is perhaps TRBD1 (6 bases). V lost 3 bases to trimming and J lost 0 bases, with 11 bases between them. The CDR3 totals 15 residues. Looked up from germline, CDR1 is LGHDT and CDR2 is YNNKEL (reference sequence). The CDR3 reads CASSHAGAVNTEAFF. The CDR3 DNA reads TGTGCCAGCAGCCACGCAGGGGCCGTGAACACTGAAGCTTTCTTT.

This chain joins TRBV11-2 and TRBJ1-1; 7 bases are a match to TRBD1. The V and J ends lost 8 bases and 2 bases, in that order; junction bases with no gene match: 11. Per the germline V gene, CDR1 is SGHAT and CDR2 is FQNNGV. This CDR3 spans 15 amino acids. CDR3 sequence: CASVIDRATNTEAFF. In DNA form, the CDR3 reads TGTGCCAGCGTCATCGACAGGGCGACAAACACTGAAGCTTTCTTT. The variable domain in full, completed from reference TRBV11-2 and TRBJ1-1, reads EAGVAQSPRYKIIEKRQSVAFWCNPISGHATLYWYQQILGQGPKLLIQFQNNGVVDDSQLPKDRFSAERLKGVDSTLKIQPAKLEDSAVYLCASVIDRATNTEAFFGQGTRLTVV.

The chain employs TRBV19 and TRBJ1-5, with 7 nucleotides matching TRBD1. Unmatched junction bases numbered 6, after V lost 1 base and J lost 6 bases. The CDR3 spans 15 residues. Germline loops: CDR1 LNHDA, CDR2 SQIVND (reference sequence). This CDR3 reads CASSIADRAAQPQHF. CDR3 DNA sequence: TGTGCCAGTAGTATAGCAGACAGGGCTGCTCAGCCCCAGCATTTT.

V usage is TRBV18 and J usage is TRBJ2-7; 8 bases map to TRBD2. The germline CDR1 and CDR2 sequences are KGHSH and LQKENI. V was clipped by 3 bases and J by 3 bases; unmatched bases: 7. This CDR3 contains 15 residues. In DNA, the CDR3 is TGTGCCAGCTCACCGGGCGAGCGGGAGCACTACGAGCAGTACTTC. This gives the protein CASSPGEREHYEQYF. Full variable domain (missing parts from reference TRBV18 and TRBJ2-7): NAGVMQNPRHLVRRRGQEARLRCSPMKGHSHVYWYRQLPEEGLKFMVYLQKENIIDESGMPKERFSAEFPKEGPSILRIQQVVRGDSAAYFCASSPGEREHYEQYFGPGTRLTVT.

V usage is TRBV24-1 and J usage is TRBJ2-1; TRBD2 is a possible D gene (6 bases). The CDR3 length is 14 residues. The V gene's germline CDR1 is KGHDR and CDR2 SFDVKD. The germline V and J ends were trimmed by 4 bases and 0 bases, with 6 bases remaining between them. CDR3 region: CATSEGGSYNEQFF. CDR3 bases: TGTGCCACCAGTGAGGGGGGCTCCTACAATGAGCAGTTCTTC.

The chain employs TRBV11-2 and TRBJ2-7; D remains ambiguous. Trimming removed 5 bases at V and 3 bases at J, with 14 bases between. The CDR3 covers 14 residues. CDR1 is SGHAT and CDR2 is FQNNGV in the germline V gene. CDR3 sequence reads: CASSPQPARYEQYF. The CDR3 region has the DNA TGTGCCAGCAGCCCACAGCCGGCTCGCTACGAGCAGTACTTC. The full variable domain, rest sourced from reference TRBV11-2 and TRBJ2-7, is EAGVAQSPRYKIIEKRQSVAFWCNPISGHATLYWYQQILGQGPKLLIQFQNNGVVDDSQLPKDRFSAERLKGVDSTLKIQPAKLEDSAVYLCASSPQPARYEQYFGPGTRLTVT.

V is TRBV4-3 and J is TRBJ2-5, with D possibly matching TRBD2 (6 bases). Germline CDR1 reads LGHNA; CDR2 reads YSLEER. The CDR3 consists of 14 residues. V was cut by 0 bases and J by 5 bases, with 10 bases left in between. CDR3 coding DNA: TGCGCCAGCAGCCAAGATGAGGGAGGCGAGACCCAGTACTTC. It specifies CASSQDEGGETQYF.

The rearrangement links TRBV19 to TRBJ1-6; no definite D call. The CDR3 has 14 amino acids. CDR1 is LNHDA, CDR2 SQIVND, per germline (reference sequence). The V and J ends lost 1 base and 7 bases respectively, with 8 bases between them. In DNA form, the CDR3 reads TGTGCCAGTAGTATAGGCGAAGAAAATTCACCCCTCCACTTT. As protein: CASSIGEENSPLHF. The complete variable domain, with remaining parts taken from reference TRBV19 and TRBJ1-6, reads DGGITQSPKYLFRKEGQNVTLSCEQNLNHDAMYWYRQDPGQGLRLIYYSQIVNDFQKGDIAEGYSVSREKKESFPLTVTSAQKNPTAFYLCASSIGEENSPLHFGNGTRLTVT.

The count of this clone is one. This sequence joins TRBV25-1 and TRBJ2-1, with unresolved D. The V gene lost 5 bases and the J gene lost 5 bases, with 7 bases spanning the gap. The CDR3 consists of 12 residues. CDR1 is MGHDK, CDR2 SYGVNS, per germline. The CDR3 DNA sequence: TGTGCCAGCAGTCCCCAAAACAATGAGCAGTTCTTC. Protein: CASSPQNNEQFF.

The rearrangement links TRBV29-1 to TRBJ1-2; possible D gene TRBD1, 6 bases. Trimming took off 3 bases at V and 7 bases at J, with 15 bases between the two ends. The CDR3 contains 13 residues. Looked up from germline, CDR1 is SQVTM and CDR2 is ANQGSEA. CDR3 in amino acids: CSVDVQGSGGYTF. DNA of the CDR3: TGCAGCGTTGATGTCCAGGGGAGTGGTGGCTACACCTTC.

V usage is TRBV7-6 and J usage is TRBJ1-1, with D tentatively TRBD1 (6 bases). Looked up from germline, CDR1 is SGHVS and CDR2 is FNYEAQ. The CDR3 sequence is 16 residues long. V lost 5 bases and J 1 base, leaving 17 bases between the germline ends. Here the CDR3 DNA reads TGTGCCAGCAGCGGACGACAGGCAGTTTCGAACACTGAAGCTTTCTTT. This gives the protein CASSGRQAVSNTEAFF.

This chain joins TRBV19 and TRBJ2-2, with D possibly matching TRBD1 (6 bases). V gave up 5 bases and J gave up 6 bases, with 13 bases separating them. From germline, CDR1 is LNHDA and CDR2 SQIVND (reference sequence). The CDR3 is 14 amino acids. CDR3 residues: CASSVITGSGELFF. CDR3 DNA sequence: TGTGCCAGTAGTGTCATAACAGGGTCCGGGGAGCTGTTTTTT. The entire variable domain, with the rest obtained from reference TRBV19 and TRBJ2-2, is as follows: DGGITQSPKYLFRKEGQNVTLSCEQNLNHDAMYWYRQDPGQGLRLIYYSQIVNDFQKGDIAEGYSVSREKKESFPLTVTSAQKNPTAFYLCASSVITGSGELFFGEGSRLTVL.

Ten or more counts support this clone. The rearrangement uses TRBV29-1 and TRBJ1-1; D unresolved. The germline CDR1 and CDR2 sequences are SQVTM and ANQGSEA. The CDR3 has 13 amino acids. V lost 4 bases and J lost 5, with 14 bases in between. The CDR3 DNA reads TGCAGCGTTGGAAACCGGGGAGGTACTGAAGCTTTCTTT. Translated: CSVGNRGGTEAFF.

The chain's CDR3 is CASSEGGETQYF. The CDR3 nucleotides are TGTGCCAGCAGCGAGGGTGGGGAGACCCAGTACTTC. This rearrangement joins TRBV5-4 to TRBJ2-5; D may be TRBD2 (5 bases). The CDR3 sequence is 12 residues long. V lost 4 bases to trimming and J lost 5 bases, with 9 bases between them. Germline values: CDR1 SGHNT, CDR2 YYREEE (reference sequence).

The DNA for the CDR3 is TGCAGCGGAGTGGGGGGGGCACAAAGAGAGACCCAGTACTTC. It codes for CSGVGGAQRETQYF. This sequence joins TRBV29-1 and TRBJ2-5, with TRBD2 as a possible D gene (7 bases). CDR1 and CDR2 from the germline V gene are SQVTM and ANQGSEA. The CDR3 is 14 amino acids. The germline V and J ends were trimmed by 7 bases and 4 bases, with 19 bases remaining between them.

This chain uses TRBV19 with TRBJ1-5; maybe TRBD1 (6 bases). Germline assignment: CDR1 LNHDA and CDR2 SQIVND (reference sequence). V lost 6 bases to trimming and J lost 4 bases, with 16 bases between them. CDR3 length equals 15 residues. CDR3 nucleotides: TGTGCCAGTAGAAAACAGGGAGTAGGTAATCAGCCCCAGCATTTT. It translates to CASRKQGVGNQPQHF.

The CDR3 here is CASIRTGLYTF. For the CDR3, the DNA is TGTGCCAGCATCCGGACAGGACTCTACACCTTC. The chain uses TRBV7-2 and TRBJ1-2; the match to TRBD1 covers 7 bases. V lost 7 bases, J lost 10 bases, and 6 bases stayed unmatched. This CDR3 has 11 amino acids. Germline CDR1 is SGHTA and CDR2 is FQGNSA.

This clone was seen many times. This chain connects TRBV4-1 to TRBJ2-5; 9 bases align to TRBD1. The CDR3 runs to 16 residues. V lost 0 bases to trimming and J lost 2 bases; unmatched junction nucleotides: 4. Per the germline V gene, CDR1 is MGHRA and CDR2 is YSYEKL. CDR3 bases: TGCGCCAGCAGCCAAGATAGGACAGGGGAACAAGAGACCCAGTACTTC. This sequence encodes CASSQDRTGEQETQYF.

This clone has only a few counts. The chain is built from TRBV28 and TRBJ1-2, with 7 bases aligning to TRBD1. Germline CDR1 and CDR2: MDHEN and SYDVKM. J gave up 7 bases and V 5 bases, and 13 bases lay outside the gene matches. This CDR3 is built from 15 residues. CDR3 bases: TGTGCCAGCAGTCATGCGCCCGACAGGGCGCGTGGCTACACCTTC. It yields the protein CASSHAPDRARGYTF.

The CDR3 protein is CASSYTGGDQPQHF. CDR3 nucleotides: TGTGCCAGCAGTTACACCGGGGGGGATCAGCCCCAGCATTTT. This chain uses TRBV6-5 with TRBJ1-5; maybe TRBD1 (5 bases). The CDR3 runs 14 residues. Germline CDR1 and CDR2: MNHEY and SVGAGI. Trimming stripped 2 bases from V and 5 bases from J, with 10 bases between.

This clone has ten or more counts. This rearrangement joins TRBV16 to TRBJ1-5; D gene ambiguous. Germline values: CDR1 KGHSY, CDR2 FQNENV. CDR3 length: 13 residues. Trimming took off 4 bases at V and 2 bases at J, with 6 bases between the two ends. This chain's CDR3 is CASSPSGNQPQHF. The DNA of the CDR3 is TGTGCCAGCAGCCCTTCAGGCAATCAGCCCCAGCATTTT.

This sequence joins TRBV12-3 or TRBV12-4 and TRBJ1-2; 7 bases align to TRBD1. The CDR3 consists of 13 residues. Trimming cost V 3 bases and J 4 bases; bases outside gene matches: 2. The CDR3 spells CASSFGTVYGYTF. The CDR3 DNA reads TGTGCCAGCAGTTTCGGGACAGTCTATGGCTACACCTTC.

This chain links TRBV4-3 with TRBJ1-2; D not resolved. The CDR3 consists of 14 residues. Germline V lookup: CDR1 LGHNA, CDR2 YSLEER. V was clipped by 1 base and J by 0 bases, with 6 bases between them. Written as DNA, the CDR3 is TGCGCCAGCAGCCAAGTACGGTCTAACTATGGCTACACCTTC. It yields the protein CASSQVRSNYGYTF.

This rearrangement joins TRBV28 to TRBJ1-1; tentative D call: TRBD1 (6 bases). Trimming shortened V by 8 bases and J by 4 bases, and 17 bases separated the two germline ends. CDR3 length: 14 residues. In germline, CDR1 is MDHEN, CDR2 SYDVKM. This CDR3 is CASRPPGTLTEAFF. In nucleotides, the CDR3 is TGTGCCAGCCGACCTCCCGGGACACTCACTGAAGCTTTCTTT. The variable domain in full, completed from reference TRBV28 and TRBJ1-1, reads DVKVTQSSRYLVKRTGEKVFLECVQDMDHENMFWYRQDPGLGLRLIYFSYDVKMKEKGDIPEGYSVSREKKERFSLILESASTNQTSMYLCASRPPGTLTEAFFGQGTRLTVV.

This chain uses TRBV2 with TRBJ1-6; D is perhaps TRBD1 (5 bases). V was pared by 3 bases and J by 5 bases, with 11 bases between. Looked up from germline, CDR1 is SNHLY and CDR2 is FYNNEI. There are 15 residues in the CDR3. DNA for the CDR3: TGTGCCAGCAGTGATAACCGGGGGAATAATTCACCCCTCCACTTT. Translating it yields CASSDNRGNNSPLHF.

This CDR3 reads CASSVEGSYNSPLHF. The CDR3 DNA reads as TGTGCCAGCAGCGTAGAGGGGTCCTATAATTCACCCCTCCACTTT. The V gene is TRBV9, the J gene TRBJ1-6, with D tentatively TRBD1 (5 bases). V lost 0 bases, J lost 1 base, and 5 bases lay in between. This CDR3 region has 15 residues. CDR1 is SGDLS and CDR2 is YYNGEE in the germline V gene.

The chain is built from TRBV3-1 (or the pseudogene TRBV3-2) and TRBJ2-1; 8 bases are a match to TRBD2. Germline loops: CDR1 LGHDT, CDR2 YNNKEL (reference sequence). V gave up 4 bases and J gave up 5 bases; unmatched junction bases: 4. The CDR3 is 14 residues long. The CDR3 region is CASSPRAGDNEQFF. The CDR3 DNA follows: TGTGCCAGCAGCCCGAGAGCGGGAGACAATGAGCAGTTCTTC.